One T cell receptor beta chain is described in this entry. Its specificity is unknown. TCRalpha and TCRbeta cDNA went through nested PCRs of approximately 17 and 9 cycles, two in total. After re-calling the 5' RACE reads, TCRdb lists one entry per CDR3 protein, DNA absent. The listing contains tens of thousands of distinct CDR3 sequences. Germline loops: CDR1 SGHNT, CDR2 YYREEE (reference sequence). The CDR3 consists of 15 residues. The source of the sample is a study of monozygotic twins with inflammatory bowel disease. Study-wide results and limits: The study supported no single strong signal or clonotype linked to IBD.

Sequencing was carried out using blood. The source of this sequence is a human donor with ulcerative colitis or Crohn's disease, or a healthy co-twin of an affected twin (not recorded which). The chain joins TRBV5-4 to TRBJ2-1; absent DNA, TCRdb's TRBD1 call cannot be checked. Here the CDR3 reads CASSLGGPPNNEQFF.